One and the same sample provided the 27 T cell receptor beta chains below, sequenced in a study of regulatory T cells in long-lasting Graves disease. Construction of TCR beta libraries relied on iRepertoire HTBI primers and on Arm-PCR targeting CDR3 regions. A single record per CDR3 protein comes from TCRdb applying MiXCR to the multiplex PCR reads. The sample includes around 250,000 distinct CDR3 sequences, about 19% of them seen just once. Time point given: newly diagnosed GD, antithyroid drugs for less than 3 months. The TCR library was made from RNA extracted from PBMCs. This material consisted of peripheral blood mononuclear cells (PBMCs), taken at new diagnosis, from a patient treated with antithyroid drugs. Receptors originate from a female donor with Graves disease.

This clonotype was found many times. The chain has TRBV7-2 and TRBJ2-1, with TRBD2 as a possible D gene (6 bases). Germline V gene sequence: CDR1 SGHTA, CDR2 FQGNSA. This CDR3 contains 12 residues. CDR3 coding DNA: TGTGCGGGCGGGGTAACCTACAATGAGCAGTTCTTC. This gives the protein CAGGVTYNEQFF.

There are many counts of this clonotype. CDR3 in amino acids: CASSLGRYEQYF. CDR3 DNA: TGTGCCAGCAGCCTAGGCCGTTACGAGCAGTACTTC. The V call is TRBV7-2, the J call TRBJ2-7; no clear D. This CDR3 comprises 12 residues. V was pared by 5 bases and J by 4 bases, with 9 bases between. The V gene's germline CDR1 is SGHTA and CDR2 FQGNSA.

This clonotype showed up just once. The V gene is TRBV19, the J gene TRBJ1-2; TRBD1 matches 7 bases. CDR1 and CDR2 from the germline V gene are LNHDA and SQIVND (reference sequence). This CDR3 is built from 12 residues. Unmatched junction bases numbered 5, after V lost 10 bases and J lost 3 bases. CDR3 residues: CATLTGDYGYTF. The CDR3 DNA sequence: TGTGCCACCTTAACAGGGGACTATGGCTACACCTTC.

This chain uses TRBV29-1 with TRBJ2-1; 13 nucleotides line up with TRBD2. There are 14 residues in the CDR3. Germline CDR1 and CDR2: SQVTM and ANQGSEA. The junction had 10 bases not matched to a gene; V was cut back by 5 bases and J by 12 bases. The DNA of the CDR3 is TGCAGCGTTACCGGGACTAGCGGGGCCAGCGGGCAGTTCTTC. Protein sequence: CSVTGTSGASGQFF.

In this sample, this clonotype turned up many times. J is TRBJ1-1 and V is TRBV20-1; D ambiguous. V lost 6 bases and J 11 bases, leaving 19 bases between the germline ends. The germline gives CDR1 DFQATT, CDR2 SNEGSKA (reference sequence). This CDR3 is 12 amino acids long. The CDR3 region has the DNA TGCAGTGCGGATCCATTAACGGGTCACGCTTTCTTT. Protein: CSADPLTGHAFF.

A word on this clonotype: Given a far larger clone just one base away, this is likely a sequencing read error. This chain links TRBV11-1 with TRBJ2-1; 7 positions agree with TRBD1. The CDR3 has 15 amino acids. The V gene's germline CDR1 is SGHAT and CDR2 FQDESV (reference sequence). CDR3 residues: CASSLAGTAYNEQFF. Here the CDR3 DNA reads TGTGCCAGCAGCCTAGCCGGGACAGCTTACAATGAGCAGTTCTTC.

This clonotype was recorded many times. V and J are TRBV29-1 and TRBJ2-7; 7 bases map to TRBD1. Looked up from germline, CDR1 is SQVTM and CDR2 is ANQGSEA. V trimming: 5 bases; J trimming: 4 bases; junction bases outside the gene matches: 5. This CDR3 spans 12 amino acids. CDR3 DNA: TGCAGCGTTCGGGACAGTTGGTACGAGCAGTACTTC. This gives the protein CSVRDSWYEQYF.

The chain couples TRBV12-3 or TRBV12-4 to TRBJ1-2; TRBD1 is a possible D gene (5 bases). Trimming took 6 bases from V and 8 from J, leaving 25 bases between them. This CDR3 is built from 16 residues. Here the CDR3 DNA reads TGTGCCAGCAGCCCCAGTACAGATGGACCAAGGACAGGCTACACCTTC. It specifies CASSPSTDGPRTGYTF.

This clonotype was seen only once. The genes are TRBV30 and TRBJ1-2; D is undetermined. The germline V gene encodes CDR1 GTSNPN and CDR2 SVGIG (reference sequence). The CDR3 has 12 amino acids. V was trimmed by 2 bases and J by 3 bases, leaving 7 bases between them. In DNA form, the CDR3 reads TGTGCCTGGAGTATGGGGTACTATGGCTACACCTTC. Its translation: CAWSMGYYGYTF.

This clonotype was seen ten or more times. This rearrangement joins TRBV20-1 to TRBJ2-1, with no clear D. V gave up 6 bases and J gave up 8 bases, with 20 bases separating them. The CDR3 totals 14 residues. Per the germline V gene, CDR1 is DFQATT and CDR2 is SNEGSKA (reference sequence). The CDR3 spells CSARKVFGYDEQFF. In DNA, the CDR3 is TGCAGTGCCAGGAAGGTGTTTGGGTACGATGAGCAGTTCTTC.

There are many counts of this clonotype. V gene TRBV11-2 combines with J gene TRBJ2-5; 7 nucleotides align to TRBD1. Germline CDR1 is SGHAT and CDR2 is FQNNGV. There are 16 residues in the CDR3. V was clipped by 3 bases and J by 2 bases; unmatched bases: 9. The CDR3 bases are TGTGCCAGCAGCTTGCGACGAGGACAGGTACAAGAGACCCAGTACTTC. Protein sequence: CASSLRRGQVQETQYF. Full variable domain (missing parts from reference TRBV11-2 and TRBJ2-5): EAGVAQSPRYKIIEKRQSVAFWCNPISGHATLYWYQQILGQGPKLLIQFQNNGVVDDSQLPKDRFSAERLKGVDSTLKIQPAKLEDSAVYLCASSLRRGQVQETQYFGPGTRLLVL.

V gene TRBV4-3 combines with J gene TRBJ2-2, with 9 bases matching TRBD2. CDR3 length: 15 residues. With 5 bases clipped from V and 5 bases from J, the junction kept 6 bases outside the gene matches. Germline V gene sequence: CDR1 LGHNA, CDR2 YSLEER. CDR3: CASSSGTSWTGELFF. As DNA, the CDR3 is TGCGCCAGCAGCTCCGGGACTAGCTGGACCGGGGAGCTGTTTTTT.

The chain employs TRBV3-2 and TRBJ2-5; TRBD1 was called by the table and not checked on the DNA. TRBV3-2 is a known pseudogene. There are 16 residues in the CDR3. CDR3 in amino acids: CASSGPQAPFGETQYF. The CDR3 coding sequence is TGTGCCAGCAGCGGCCCACAGGCTCCCTTCGGAGAGACCCAGTACTTC.

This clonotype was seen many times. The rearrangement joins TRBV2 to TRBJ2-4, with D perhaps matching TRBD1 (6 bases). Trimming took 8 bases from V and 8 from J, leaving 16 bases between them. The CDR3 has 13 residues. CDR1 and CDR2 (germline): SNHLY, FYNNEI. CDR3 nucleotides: TGTGCCAGCGGACAGTGGGCGGAGGACATTCAGTACTTC. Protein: CASGQWAEDIQYF.

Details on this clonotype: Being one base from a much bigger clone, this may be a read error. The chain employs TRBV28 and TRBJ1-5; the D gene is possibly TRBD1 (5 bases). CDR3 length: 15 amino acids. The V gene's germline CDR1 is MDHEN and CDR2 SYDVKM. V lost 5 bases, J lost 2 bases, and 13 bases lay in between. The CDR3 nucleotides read TGTGCCAGCAGTCCCCCCGGGGGGGGCAATCAGCCCCAGCATTTT. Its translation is CASSPPGGGNQPQHF.

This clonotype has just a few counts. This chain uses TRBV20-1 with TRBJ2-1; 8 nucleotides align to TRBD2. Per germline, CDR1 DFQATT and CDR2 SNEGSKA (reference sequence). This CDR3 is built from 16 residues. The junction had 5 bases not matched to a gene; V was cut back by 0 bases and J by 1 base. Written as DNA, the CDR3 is TGCAGTGCTAGAGACCCGGGACTAGGTTCCTACAATGAGCAGTTCTTC. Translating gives CSARDPGLGSYNEQFF.

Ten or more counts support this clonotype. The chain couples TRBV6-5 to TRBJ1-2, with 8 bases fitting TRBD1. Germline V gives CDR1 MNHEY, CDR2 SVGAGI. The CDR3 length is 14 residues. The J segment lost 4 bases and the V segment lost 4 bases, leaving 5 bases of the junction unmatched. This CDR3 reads CASSFSGQVYGYTF. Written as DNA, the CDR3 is TGTGCCAGCAGTTTTTCGGGACAGGTCTATGGCTACACCTTC.

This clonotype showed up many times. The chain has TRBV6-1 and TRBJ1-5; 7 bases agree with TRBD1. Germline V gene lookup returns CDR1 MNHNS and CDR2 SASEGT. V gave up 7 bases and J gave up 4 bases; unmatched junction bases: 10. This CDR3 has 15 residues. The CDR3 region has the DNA TGTGCCAGCACCTCTACAGACAGGGCGAATCAGCCCCAGCATTTT. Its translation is CASTSTDRANQPQHF.

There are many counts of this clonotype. For the CDR3, the DNA is TGTGCCAGCAGCTTAGACCCCGGCAACTACAATGAGCAGTTCTTC. This encodes CASSLDPGNYNEQFF. The chain links TRBV7-8 to TRBJ2-1, with D hard to call. Germline V gene sequence: CDR1 SGHVS, CDR2 FQNEAQ. The CDR3 has 15 amino acids. Deletions cut 1 base from V and 3 bases from J, with 10 bases between. Full variable domain (remainder filled in from reference TRBV7-8 and TRBJ2-1): GAGVSQSPRYKVAKRGQDVALRCDPISGHVSLFWYQQALGQGPEFLTYFQNEAQLDKSGLPSDRFFAERPEGSVSTLKIQRTQQEDSAVYLCASSLDPGNYNEQFFGPGTRLTVL.

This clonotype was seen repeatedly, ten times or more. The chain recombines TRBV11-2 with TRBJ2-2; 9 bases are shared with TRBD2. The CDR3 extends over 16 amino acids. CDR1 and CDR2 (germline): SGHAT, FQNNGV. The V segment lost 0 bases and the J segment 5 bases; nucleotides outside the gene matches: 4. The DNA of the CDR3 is TGTGCCAGCAGCTTAGATGGACTAGCGAGTACCGGGGAGCTGTTTTTT. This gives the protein CASSLDGLASTGELFF.

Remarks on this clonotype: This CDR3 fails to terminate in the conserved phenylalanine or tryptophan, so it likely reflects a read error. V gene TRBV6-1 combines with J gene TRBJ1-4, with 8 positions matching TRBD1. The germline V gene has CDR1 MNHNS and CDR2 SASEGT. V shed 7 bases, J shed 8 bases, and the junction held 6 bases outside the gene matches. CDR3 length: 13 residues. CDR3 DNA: TGTGCCAGCAACCCAGACAGGGGCGAAAAACTGTTTCTT. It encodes CASNPDRGEKLFL.

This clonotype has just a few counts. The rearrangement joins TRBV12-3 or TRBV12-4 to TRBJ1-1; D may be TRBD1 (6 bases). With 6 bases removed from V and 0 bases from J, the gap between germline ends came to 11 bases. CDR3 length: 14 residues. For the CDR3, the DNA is TGTGCCAGCAGAAATCAGGGGTTGAACACTGAAGCTTTCTTT. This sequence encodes CASRNQGLNTEAFF.

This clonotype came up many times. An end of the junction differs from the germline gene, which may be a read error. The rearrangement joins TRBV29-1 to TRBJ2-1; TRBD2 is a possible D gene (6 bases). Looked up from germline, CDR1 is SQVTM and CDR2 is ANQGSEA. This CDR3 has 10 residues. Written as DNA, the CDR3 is TGCAGCGTTGCGGGGGAAATTAAGGTCTTC. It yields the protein CSVAGEIKVF.

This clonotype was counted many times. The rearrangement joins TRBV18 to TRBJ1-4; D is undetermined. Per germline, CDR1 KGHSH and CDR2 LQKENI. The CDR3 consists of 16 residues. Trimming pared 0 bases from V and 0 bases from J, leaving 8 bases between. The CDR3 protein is CASSPPFRATNEKLFF. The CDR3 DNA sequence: TGTGCCAGCTCACCACCCTTCAGAGCAACTAATGAAAAACTGTTTTTT.

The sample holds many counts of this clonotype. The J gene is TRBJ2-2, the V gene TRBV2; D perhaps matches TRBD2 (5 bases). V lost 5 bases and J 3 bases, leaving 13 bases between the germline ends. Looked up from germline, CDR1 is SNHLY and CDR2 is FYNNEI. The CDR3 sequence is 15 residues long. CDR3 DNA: TGTGCCAGCAGTCGAGAACGGGGTGACACCGGGGAGCTGTTTTTT. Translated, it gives CASSRERGDTGELFF.

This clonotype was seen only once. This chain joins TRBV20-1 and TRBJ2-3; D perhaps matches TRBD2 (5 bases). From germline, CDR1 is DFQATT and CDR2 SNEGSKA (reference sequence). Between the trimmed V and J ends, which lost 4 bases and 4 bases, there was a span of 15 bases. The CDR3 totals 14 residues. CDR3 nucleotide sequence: TGCAGTGCTATTTCGGGAAAATCGGCAGATACGCAGTATTTT. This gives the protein CSAISGKSADTQYF.

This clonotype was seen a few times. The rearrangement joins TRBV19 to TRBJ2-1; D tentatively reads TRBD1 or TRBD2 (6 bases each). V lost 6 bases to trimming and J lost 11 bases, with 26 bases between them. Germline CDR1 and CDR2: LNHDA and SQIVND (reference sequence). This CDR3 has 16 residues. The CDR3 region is CASSSWGDTRGNKQFF. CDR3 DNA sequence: TGTGCCAGTAGCTCTTGGGGGGACACCCGTGGGAATAAGCAGTTCTTC.